These 8 T cell receptor beta chains were sequenced from one sample in a study of shared clonotypes between healthy human individuals. The table came from immunoSEQ multiplex PCR; TCRdb's copy has only in-frame clones and leaves some out. Among fewer than 800,000 clones listed, roughly 94% were seen once. Positively selected for CCR7, the CD45RO-negative cells used as naive CD8 cells excluded terminally differentiated effector memory CD45RA+ cells. Sequencing was carried out using naive CD8+ T cells sorted from blood. Receptors originate from a man aged 30-40 years in good health.

The chain recombines TRBV7-8 with TRBJ2-2; 8 bases agree with TRBD1. V gave up 6 bases and J gave up 0 bases; unmatched junction bases: 9. There are 17 residues in the CDR3. CDR1 is SGHVS, CDR2 FQNEAQ, per germline. The CDR3 DNA is TGTGCCAGCAGACCGGACAGGGACCCCTCGAACACCGGGGAGCTGTTTTTT. This sequence encodes CASRPDRDPSNTGELFF.

This clone has only one observation. The genes are TRBV30 and TRBJ2-1; unclear D gene. The CDR3 covers 15 residues. The V and J ends lost 0 bases and 5 bases respectively, with 14 bases between them. CDR1 and CDR2 from the germline V gene are GTSNPN and SVGIG (reference sequence). The CDR3 bases are TGTGCCTGGAGTGTACCAGGCGTAGTAAACAATGAGCAGTTCTTC. Translated, it gives CAWSVPGVVNNEQFF.

V gene TRBV7-6 combines with J gene TRBJ2-1, with 9 bases aligning to TRBD2. V lost 4 bases and J lost 7; bases outside the gene matches: 11. Germline V lookup: CDR1 SGHVS, CDR2 FNYEAQ. The CDR3 length is 16 residues. In DNA form, the CDR3 reads TGTGCCAGCAGCTCCCCCGGAGGACTAGCGCGGAATGAGCAGTTCTTC. Its protein is CASSSPGGLARNEQFF.

The chain employs TRBV10-3 and TRBJ2-1; TRBD2 aligns across 10 bases. Germline lookup yields CDR1 ENHRY and CDR2 SYGVKD. The CDR3 totals 14 residues. J was trimmed by 7 bases and V by 10 bases; bases with no gene match: 10. CDR3 in amino acids: CATGLAGARNEQFF. CDR3 sequence (DNA): TGTGCCACCGGCCTAGCGGGAGCTAGGAATGAGCAGTTCTTC.

This chain connects TRBV2 to TRBJ2-1; TRBD2 matches at 10 bases. The V and J ends lost 4 bases and 6 bases, in that order; junction bases with no gene match: 3. Germline CDR1 is SNHLY and CDR2 is FYNNEI. CDR3 length: 14 residues. The CDR3 loop reads CASSGPSGSNEQFF. The CDR3 bases are TGTGCCAGCAGTGGACCTAGCGGGAGCAATGAGCAGTTCTTC.

The chain employs TRBV7-9 and TRBJ2-7; D is undetermined. CDR1 is SEHNR and CDR2 is FQNEAQ in the germline V gene (reference sequence). This CDR3 contains 12 residues. The V and J ends lost 1 base and 4 bases respectively, with 5 bases between them. The CDR3 DNA reads TGTGCCAGCAGCTTAGTCCAATACGAGCAGTACTTC. It codes for CASSLVQYEQYF.

This chain joins TRBV29-1 and TRBJ2-1, with D possibly being TRBD1 or TRBD2 (6 bases each). This CDR3 contains 16 residues. The V and J ends lost 1 base and 3 bases respectively, with 16 bases between them. Germline values: CDR1 SQVTM, CDR2 ANQGSEA. DNA of the CDR3: TGCAGCGTTGAAGCTAGTAGAAGGGGGGACTACAATGAGCAGTTCTTC. The encoded protein is CSVEASRRGDYNEQFF.

The chain uses TRBV5-1 and TRBJ1-4; D gene uncertain. V was pared by 4 bases and J by 12 bases, with 19 bases between. This CDR3 is built from 14 residues. Germline lookup yields CDR1 SGHRS and CDR2 YFSETQ. CDR3 nucleotide sequence: TGCGCCAGCAGCGGGGTAGGTTCGGATTTGGAACTGTTTTTT. Translated: CASSGVGSDLELFF.